This T cell receptor (beta chain) was documented in a study of blood T cell repertoires in COVID-19. The repertoire was sequenced with immunoSEQ multiplex PCR; TCRdb's copy has only in-frame clones and lacks some. The sample yields fewer than 350,000 clones, more than 70% seen once. V was pared by 3 bases and J by 6 bases, with 15 bases between. In germline, CDR1 is LNHDA, CDR2 SQIVND (reference sequence). The CDR3 is 15 residues long. The chain is built from TRBV19 and TRBJ1-3, with unresolved D. The TCR originated in a woman in her fifties or sixties who had recovered from COVID-19. The sequencing input was peripheral blood. The CDR3 protein is CASSMVPTAANTIYF. The CDR3 DNA is TGTGCCAGTAGTATGGTTCCAACCGCGGCAAACACCATATATTTT.